This T cell receptor beta chain was profiled in a study of Ad26.COV2.S vaccination and SARS-CoV-2 variants (dated by TCRdb to the early 2020s). Background on the whole study: Donors in the vaccine arm were drawn from COV1001, a multicentre, randomized, double-blind, placebo-controlled phase I-IIa trial testing Ad26.COV2.S in healthy adults. The TCR-sequenced set comprised approximately 30 samples: around 20 Ad26.COV2.S vaccine recipients, 5 placebo recipients and 8 SARS-CoV-2 convalescent individuals. TCRbeta repertoire sequencing served as the tool for gauging how specific and how broad the SARS-CoV-2-reactive T cell receptors were following Ad26.COV2.S vaccination. Trial participants were randomized into five groups of five: low-dose or high-dose Ad26.COV2.S given once or twice, or placebo on both occasions. Blinding of investigators to trial group allocation was maintained during experiments and outcome assessment. Ad26.COV2.S was given intramuscularly at 5x10^10 or 1x10^11 viral particles, as a single shot or as two shots 56 days apart. Overall study results and their limits: Higher spike-specific TCR breadth was observed in Ad26.COV2.S recipients than in placebo recipients (P = 0.0014). Comparing responses between vaccine doses or regimens was not something the study was powered to do. The authors noted that the TCR breadth and depth analyses may have underestimated total T cell responses. Comparable non-spike TCR breadth was observed between vaccine and placebo recipients, consistent with only spike being contained in the vaccine. After vaccination, substantial breadth of spike-specific CD8+ and CD4+ T cell responses was reported.

CDR1 and CDR2, per the germline V gene, are LGHNA and YSLEER. V and J are truncated by 4 bases and 0 bases respectively, leaving an intervening sequence of 7 bases. Reading from cysteine to phenylalanine, the CDR3 counts 13 amino acids. Only the CDR3 region is kept as DNA, spanning 39 bases read in frame from base 1. The sample's treatment or condition label is to be understood as: roughly 20 received Ad26.COV2.S at low or high dose, single or two shots; several received placebo; per-sample allocation not given. Repertoires of vaccine and placebo recipients were sequenced from samples taken on day 63 after the first injection. Cohort 1b enrolled about two dozen adults aged 18-55 years at a single site in Boston, USA, between 29 July and 7 August 2020. Ad26.COV2.S consisted of a replication-incompetent adenovirus type 26 vector by which a prefusion-stabilized SARS-CoV-2 spike protein from the original Wuhan strain was expressed.

The immunoSEQ Assay was the method used to sequence TCRbeta CDR3 regions. After extraction, genomic DNA underwent amplification by bias-controlled multiplex PCR, followed by high-throughput sequencing. Processing in the source paper ran as follows. To quantify the absolute abundance of each unique TCRbeta CDR3 region, sequences were collapsed and filtered. Usable DNA was measured by amplifying reference genes present in all nucleated cells, and TCRbeta template counts were normalized to that usable DNA to estimate T cell fraction. Repertoire TCRs were annotated as SARS-CoV-2-specific by exact matching of V gene, CDR3 amino acid sequence and J gene to a known reactive TCR set. The reference SARS-CoV-2 TCR set was obtained from MIRA and was filtered for enrichment in COVID-19-positive ImmuneCODE repertoires, whereby public or cross-reactive TCRs were removed. Using the MIRA antigens, annotated TCRs were further analysed by specific ORF or by position within an ORF. Depth was the summed frequency of annotated unique rearrangements, while breadth was defined as annotated unique rearrangements over total unique productive rearrangements. Two-sided Wilcoxon rank-sum tests were used to compare TCR breadth between groups. In TCRdb, the immuneACCESS table is reduced to in-frame sequences with V and J assigned. These tables do not hold every clone; where another copy was compared, an unresolved V gene accounts for under half, and the others remain unexplained. V, J and clone size are those of that table, while D and trimming were read from the DNA. The sample yields around 450,000 clones; 70% to 90% were counted once. The ten largest make up 1.7% of the sample.

As concerns this clone: The antigen it binds to is not known. The record has no base qualities; no much larger clone is one base away.

Sequencing used peripheral blood, obtained in a trial of Ad26.COV2.S vaccine versus placebo. The chain couples TRBV4-3 to TRBJ2-7; TRBD1 could be the D gene, as 5 bases match. This receptor was obtained from a person between 18 and 60 years old who received the Ad26.COV2.S COVID-19 vaccine or a placebo. Read as DNA, the sequence is TGCGCCAGCAGCCTGACAGTCTCCTACGAGCAGTACTTC. Its product reads: CASSLTVSYEQYF.